The clone carrying this T cell receptor (beta chain) was seen ten or more times. The data originate from a study of human T cells and chemical hapten exposure. Described time point: pre-sensitization, week 0. The treatment: therapeutic diphenylcyclopropenone sensitization with weekly scalp DPC. Germline trimming cut 5 bases from V and 3 bases from J; bases unmatched to any gene: 8. Germline loops: CDR1 LGHNT, CDR2 FRNRAP. The CDR3 runs to 15 residues. TCRdb passed the RACE reads through MiXCR, listing each CDR3 protein once. The sample has some 300,000 distinct CDR3 sequences; 5.5% are singletons. The TCR comes from a woman aged 18 to 35 with alopecia areata. Some clones in this sample may be carry-over from other donors' samples. The chain carries TRBV12-5 and TRBJ2-5; 8 positions agree with TRBD1. The sample here was whole blood, taken in connection with sensitization to the hapten diphenylcyclopropenone (DPC). The DNA of the CDR3 is TGTGCTAGTGGTCGGTGGACAGGGCCTAAAGAGACCCAGTACTTC. This codes for CASGRWTGPKETQYF.